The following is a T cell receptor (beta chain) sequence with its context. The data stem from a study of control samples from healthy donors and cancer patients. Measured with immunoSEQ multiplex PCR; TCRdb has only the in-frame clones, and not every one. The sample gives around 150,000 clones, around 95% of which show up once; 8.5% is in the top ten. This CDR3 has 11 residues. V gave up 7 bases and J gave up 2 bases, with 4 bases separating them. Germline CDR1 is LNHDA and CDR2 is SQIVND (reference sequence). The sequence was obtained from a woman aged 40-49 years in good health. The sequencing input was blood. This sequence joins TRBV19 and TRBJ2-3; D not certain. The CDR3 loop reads CASTHTDTQYF. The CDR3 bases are TGTGCCAGTACACACACAGATACGCAGTATTTT.